This TCR beta chain is drawn from a study of shared clonotypes between healthy human individuals. On this clone itself: The antigen remains undetermined. This sample also contains other DNA sequences that code for the same CDR3.

This CDR3 has 13 amino acids. CDR1 is MNHEY, CDR2 SVGAGI, per germline. V shed 6 bases and J shed 2 bases, with 7 bases lying between them. Points from the study as a whole: Sorted-subset sequencing was shown by rarefaction to be incomplete despite large depth. As a rule, naive subsets had a larger estimated richness than memory subsets. Sharing of clonotypes among donors was expected to vary with sequencing depth.

Generated by immunoSEQ multiplex PCR, the TCRdb table keeps only in-frame clones and is missing some. The sample gives around 2.1 million clones, around 95% of which show up once; more than 0.1% is in the top ten. Sequences were obtained from naive CD4+ T cells sorted from blood. Sample subset: CD45RA+ positively selected. The chain recombines TRBV6-5 with TRBJ1-4, with a tentative D call TRBD1 (6 bases). The sequence was collected from a man aged 18 to 30 in good health. CDR3 DNA sequence: TGTGCCAGCAGCAGGGGTACTAATGAAAAACTGTTTTTT. Protein: CASSRGTNEKLFF.